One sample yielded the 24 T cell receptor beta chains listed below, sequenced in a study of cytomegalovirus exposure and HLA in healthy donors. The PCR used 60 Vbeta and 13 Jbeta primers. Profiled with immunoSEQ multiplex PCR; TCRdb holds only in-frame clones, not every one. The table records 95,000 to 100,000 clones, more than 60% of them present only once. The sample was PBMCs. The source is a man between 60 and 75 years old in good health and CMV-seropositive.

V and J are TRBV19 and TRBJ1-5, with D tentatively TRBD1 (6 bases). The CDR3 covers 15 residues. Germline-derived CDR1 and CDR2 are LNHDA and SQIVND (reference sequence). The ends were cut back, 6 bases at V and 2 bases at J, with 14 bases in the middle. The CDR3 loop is CASRWGGGGNQPQHF. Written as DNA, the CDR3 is TGTGCCAGTAGGTGGGGAGGGGGAGGCAATCAGCCCCAGCATTTT.

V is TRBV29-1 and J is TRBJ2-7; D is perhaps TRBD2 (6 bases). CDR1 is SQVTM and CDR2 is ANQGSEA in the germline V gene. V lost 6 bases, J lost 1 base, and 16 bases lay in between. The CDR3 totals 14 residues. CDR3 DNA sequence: TGCAGCGTCCACGGTGGGGACTCATCCTACGAGCAGTACTTC. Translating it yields CSVHGGDSSYEQYF.

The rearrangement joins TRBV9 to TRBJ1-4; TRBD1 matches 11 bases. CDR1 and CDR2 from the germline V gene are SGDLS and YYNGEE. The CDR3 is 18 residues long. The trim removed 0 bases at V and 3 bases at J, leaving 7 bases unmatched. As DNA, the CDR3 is TGTGCCAGCAGCGTAGGGACAGGGGGCGCAGCACCTAATGAAAAACTGTTTTTT. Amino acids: CASSVGTGGAAPNEKLFF.

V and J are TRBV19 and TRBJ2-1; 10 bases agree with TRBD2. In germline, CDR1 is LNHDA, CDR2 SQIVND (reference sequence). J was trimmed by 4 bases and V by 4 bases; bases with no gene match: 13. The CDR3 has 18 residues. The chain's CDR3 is CASSTTSGSRSFYNEQFF. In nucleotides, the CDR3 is TGTGCCAGTAGTACGACTAGCGGGTCCCGTTCCTTTTACAATGAGCAGTTCTTC.

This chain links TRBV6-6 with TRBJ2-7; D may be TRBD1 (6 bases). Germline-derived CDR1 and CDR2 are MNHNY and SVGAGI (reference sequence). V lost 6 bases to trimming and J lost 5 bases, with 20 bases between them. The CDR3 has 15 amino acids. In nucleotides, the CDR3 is TGTGCCAGCAGCCAGGACAGAGGGGGTAGGAACGAGCAGTACTTC. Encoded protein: CASSQDRGGRNEQYF.

CDR3 nucleotides: TGTGCCACCAGCAGAGATTCCAGGGCTAATCGGCAGTTCTTC. Translated: CATSRDSRANRQFF. The genes are TRBV15 and TRBJ2-1; tentative D call: TRBD1 (5 bases). From germline, CDR1 is LNHNV and CDR2 YYDKDF (reference sequence). The CDR3 totals 14 residues. The ends were cut back, 0 bases at V and 12 bases at J, with 15 bases in the middle. The complete variable domain, with remaining parts taken from reference TRBV15 and TRBJ2-1, reads DAMVIQNPRYQVTQFGKPVTLSCSQTLNHNVMYWYQQKSSQAPKLLFHYYDKDFNNEADTPDNFQSRRPNTSFCFLDIRSPGLGDTAMYLCATSRDSRANRQFFGPGTRLTVL.

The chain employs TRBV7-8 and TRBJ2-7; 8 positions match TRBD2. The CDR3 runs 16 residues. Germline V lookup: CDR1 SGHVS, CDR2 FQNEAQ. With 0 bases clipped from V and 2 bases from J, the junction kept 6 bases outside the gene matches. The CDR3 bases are TGTGCCAGCAGCTTAGCCTCGGGACTAGGACCCTACGAGCAGTACTTC. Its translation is CASSLASGLGPYEQYF.

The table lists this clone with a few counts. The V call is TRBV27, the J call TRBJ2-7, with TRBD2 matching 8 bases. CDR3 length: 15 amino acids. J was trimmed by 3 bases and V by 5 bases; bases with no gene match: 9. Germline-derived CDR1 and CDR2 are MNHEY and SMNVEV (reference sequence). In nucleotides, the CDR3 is TGTGCCAGCAGTCCCGGGGGGGGGCGTTTCTACGAGCAGTACTTC. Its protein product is CASSPGGGRFYEQYF.

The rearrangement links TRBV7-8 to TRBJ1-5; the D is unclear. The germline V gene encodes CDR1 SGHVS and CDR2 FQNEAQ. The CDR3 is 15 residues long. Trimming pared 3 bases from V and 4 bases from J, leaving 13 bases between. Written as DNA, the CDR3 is TGTGCCAGCAGCTTGATTGGGCAGCTGAATCAGCCCCAGCATTTT. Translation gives CASSLIGQLNQPQHF. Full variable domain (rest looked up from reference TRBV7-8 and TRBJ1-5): GAGVSQSPRYKVAKRGQDVALRCDPISGHVSLFWYQQALGQGPEFLTYFQNEAQLDKSGLPSDRFFAERPEGSVSTLKIQRTQQEDSAVYLCASSLIGQLNQPQHFGDGTRLSIL.

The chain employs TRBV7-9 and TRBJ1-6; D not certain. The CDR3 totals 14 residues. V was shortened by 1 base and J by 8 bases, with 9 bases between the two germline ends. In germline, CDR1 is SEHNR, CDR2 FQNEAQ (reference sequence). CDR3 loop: CASSLGSGYSPLHF. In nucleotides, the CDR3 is TGTGCCAGCAGCTTAGGTTCGGGTTATTCACCCCTCCACTTT.

The CDR3 region has the DNA TGTGCCAGCAGCGTAGGGACAGGCGATGGCTACACCTTC. Translation gives CASSVGTGDGYTF. The chain is built from TRBV9 and TRBJ1-2, with 7 nucleotides matching TRBD1. V was clipped by 0 bases and J by 6 bases; unmatched bases: 2. The CDR3 length is 13 residues. CDR1 and CDR2 from the germline V gene are SGDLS and YYNGEE.

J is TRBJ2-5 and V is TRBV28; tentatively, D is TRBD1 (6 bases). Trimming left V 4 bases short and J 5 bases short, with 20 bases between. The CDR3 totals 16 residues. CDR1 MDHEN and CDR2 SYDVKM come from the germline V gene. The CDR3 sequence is CASSYGGGSVGETQYF. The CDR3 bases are TGTGCCAGCAGTTATGGTGGGGGCTCGGTTGGGGAGACCCAGTACTTC.

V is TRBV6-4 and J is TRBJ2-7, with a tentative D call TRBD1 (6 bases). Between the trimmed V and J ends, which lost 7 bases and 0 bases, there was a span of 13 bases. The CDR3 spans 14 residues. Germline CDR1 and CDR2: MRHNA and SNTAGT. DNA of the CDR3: TGTGCCAGCAACTTTACAGGGCCCTCCTACGAGCAGTACTTC. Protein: CASNFTGPSYEQYF.

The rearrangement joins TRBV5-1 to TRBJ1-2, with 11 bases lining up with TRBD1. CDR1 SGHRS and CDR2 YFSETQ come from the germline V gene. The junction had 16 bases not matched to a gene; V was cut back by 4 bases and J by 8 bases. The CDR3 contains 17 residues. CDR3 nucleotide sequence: TGCGCCAGCAGCCAAACCTTGATAGGACAGGGGGCAGAAGGCTACACCTTC. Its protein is CASSQTLIGQGAEGYTF.

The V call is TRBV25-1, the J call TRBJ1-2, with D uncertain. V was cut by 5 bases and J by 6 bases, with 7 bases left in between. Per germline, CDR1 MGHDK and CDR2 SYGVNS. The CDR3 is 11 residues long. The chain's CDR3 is CASSSGNGYTF. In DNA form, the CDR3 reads TGTGCCAGCAGTTCAGGAAATGGCTACACCTTC.

The CDR3 nucleotides read TGTGCCAGCAGCGTAGACGGGGAGACCCAGTACTTC. It yields the protein CASSVDGETQYF. The chain has TRBV9 and TRBJ2-5, with unresolved D. Trimming cost V 0 bases and J 5 bases, with 5 bases left between them. CDR3 length: 12 amino acids. Germline CDR1 SGDLS, CDR2 YYNGEE.

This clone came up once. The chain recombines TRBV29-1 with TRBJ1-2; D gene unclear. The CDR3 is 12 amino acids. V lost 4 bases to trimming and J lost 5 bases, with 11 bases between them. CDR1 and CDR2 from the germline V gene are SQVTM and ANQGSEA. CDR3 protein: CSVGLGVYGYTF. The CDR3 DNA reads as TGCAGCGTTGGGCTCGGGGTATATGGCTACACCTTC.

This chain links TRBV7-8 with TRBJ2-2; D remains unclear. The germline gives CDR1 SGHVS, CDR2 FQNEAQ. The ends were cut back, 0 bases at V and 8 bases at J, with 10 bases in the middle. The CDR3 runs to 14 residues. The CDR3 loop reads CASSLAGRFGELFF. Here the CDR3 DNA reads TGTGCCAGCAGCTTAGCGGGCCGCTTTGGGGAGCTGTTTTTT.

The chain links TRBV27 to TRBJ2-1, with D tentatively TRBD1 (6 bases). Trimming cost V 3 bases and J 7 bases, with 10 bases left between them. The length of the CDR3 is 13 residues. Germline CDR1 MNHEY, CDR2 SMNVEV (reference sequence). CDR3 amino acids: CASSLTRGNEQFF. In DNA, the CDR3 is TGTGCCAGCAGTTTGACGAGGGGGAATGAGCAGTTCTTC.

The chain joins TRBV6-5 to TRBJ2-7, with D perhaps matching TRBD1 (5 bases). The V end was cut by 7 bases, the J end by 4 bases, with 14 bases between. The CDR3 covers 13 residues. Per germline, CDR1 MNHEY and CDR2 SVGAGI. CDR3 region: CASKRRGQYEQYF. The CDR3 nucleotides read TGTGCCAGCAAGAGAAGGGGCCAGTACGAGCAGTACTTC.

CDR3: CASSSGILSNQPQHF. DNA of the CDR3: TGTGCCAGTAGCTCAGGGATTTTGAGCAATCAGCCCCAGCATTTT. The chain employs TRBV19 and TRBJ1-5; possibly TRBD1 for D (5 bases). Germline lookup yields CDR1 LNHDA and CDR2 SQIVND (reference sequence). The CDR3 length is 15 residues. V shed 6 bases and J shed 1 base, with 13 bases lying between them.

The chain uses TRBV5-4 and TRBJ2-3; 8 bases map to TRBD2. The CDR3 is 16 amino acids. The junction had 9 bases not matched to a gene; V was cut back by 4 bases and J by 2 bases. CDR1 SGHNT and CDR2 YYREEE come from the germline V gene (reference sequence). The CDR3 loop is CASSELGRGDTDTQYF. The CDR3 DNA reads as TGTGCCAGCAGCGAATTGGGGCGGGGGGACACAGATACGCAGTATTTT.

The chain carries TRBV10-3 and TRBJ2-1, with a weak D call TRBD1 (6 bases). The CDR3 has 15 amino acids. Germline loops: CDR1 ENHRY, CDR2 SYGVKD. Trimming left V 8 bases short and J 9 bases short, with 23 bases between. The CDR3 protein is CAIGATTLATGEQFF. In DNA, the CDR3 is TGTGCCATCGGAGCCACAACGTTGGCGACAGGTGAGCAGTTCTTC.

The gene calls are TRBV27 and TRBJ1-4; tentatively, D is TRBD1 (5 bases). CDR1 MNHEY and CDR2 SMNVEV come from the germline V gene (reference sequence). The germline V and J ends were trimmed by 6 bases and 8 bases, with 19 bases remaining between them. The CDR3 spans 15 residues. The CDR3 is CASSRTRPPLEKLFF. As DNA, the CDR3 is TGTGCCAGCAGCCGGACACGACCTCCACTCGAAAAACTGTTTTTT.